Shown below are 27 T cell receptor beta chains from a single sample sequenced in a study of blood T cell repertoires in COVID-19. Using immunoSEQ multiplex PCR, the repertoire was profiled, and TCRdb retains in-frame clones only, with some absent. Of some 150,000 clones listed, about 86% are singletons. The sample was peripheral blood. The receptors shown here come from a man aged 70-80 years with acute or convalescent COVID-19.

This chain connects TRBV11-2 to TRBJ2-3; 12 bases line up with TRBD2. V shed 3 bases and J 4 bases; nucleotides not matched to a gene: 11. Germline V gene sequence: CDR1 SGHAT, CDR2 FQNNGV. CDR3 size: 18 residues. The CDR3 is CASSFTGMASGRADTQYF. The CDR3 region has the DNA TGTGCCAGCAGCTTCACAGGGATGGCTAGCGGGAGGGCAGATACGCAGTATTTT.

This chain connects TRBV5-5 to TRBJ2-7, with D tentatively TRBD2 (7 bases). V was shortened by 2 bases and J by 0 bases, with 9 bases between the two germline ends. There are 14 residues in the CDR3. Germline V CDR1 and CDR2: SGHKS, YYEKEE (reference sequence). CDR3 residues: CASSLGGDSYEQYF. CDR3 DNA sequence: TGTGCCAGCAGCTTAGGGGGGGACTCCTACGAGCAGTACTTC.

For the CDR3, the DNA is TGTGCCACCAGTGAAACGGACTGGAACACCGGGGAGCTGTTTTTT. This sequence encodes CATSETDWNTGELFF. The chain has TRBV24-1 and TRBJ2-2; possible D gene TRBD2, 5 bases. Germline V CDR1 and CDR2: KGHDR, SFDVKD. This CDR3 region has 15 residues. The V end lost 4 bases, the J end lost 1 base, and 9 bases lay between the germline ends.

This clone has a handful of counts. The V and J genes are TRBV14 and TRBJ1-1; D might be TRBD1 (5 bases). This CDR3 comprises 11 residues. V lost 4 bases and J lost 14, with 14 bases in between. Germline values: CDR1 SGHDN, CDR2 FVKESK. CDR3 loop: CASSLGPRRFF. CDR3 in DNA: TGTGCCAGCAGCCTGGGGCCCCGGCGCTTCTTT.

CDR3 nucleotides: TGTGCCAGCTCACCAGGTAAAGACAGGAACACCGGGGAGCTGTTTTTT. The encoded protein is CASSPGKDRNTGELFF. The chain recombines TRBV18 with TRBJ2-2, with D possibly being TRBD1 (5 bases). Germline V gene sequence: CDR1 KGHSH, CDR2 LQKENI. V lost 2 bases to trimming and J lost 1 base, with 11 bases between them. This CDR3 region has 16 residues.

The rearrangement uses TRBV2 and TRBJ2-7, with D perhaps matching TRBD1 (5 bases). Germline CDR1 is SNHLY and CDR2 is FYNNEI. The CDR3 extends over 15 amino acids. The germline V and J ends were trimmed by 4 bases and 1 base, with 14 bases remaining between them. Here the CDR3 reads CASSGQGAASYEQYF. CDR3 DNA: TGTGCCAGCAGTGGTCAGGGTGCGGCATCCTACGAGCAGTACTTC.

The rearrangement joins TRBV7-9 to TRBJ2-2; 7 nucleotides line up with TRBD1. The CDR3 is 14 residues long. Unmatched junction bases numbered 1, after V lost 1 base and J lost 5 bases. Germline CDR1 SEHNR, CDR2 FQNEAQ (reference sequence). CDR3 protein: CASSLGQGTGELFF. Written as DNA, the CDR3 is TGTGCCAGCAGCTTAGGACAGGGAACCGGGGAGCTGTTTTTT. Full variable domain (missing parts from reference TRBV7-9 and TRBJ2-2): DTGVSQNPRHKITKRGQNVTFRCDPISEHNRLYWYRQTLGQGPEFLTYFQNEAQLEKSRLLSDRFSAERPKGSFSTLEIQRTEQGDSAMYLCASSLGQGTGELFFGEGSRLTVL.

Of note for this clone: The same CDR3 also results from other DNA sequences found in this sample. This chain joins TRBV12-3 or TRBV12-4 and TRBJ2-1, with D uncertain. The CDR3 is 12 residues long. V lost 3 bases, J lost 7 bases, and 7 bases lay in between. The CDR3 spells CASSLNSNEQFF. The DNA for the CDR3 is TGTGCCAGCAGTTTGAACTCTAATGAGCAGTTCTTC.

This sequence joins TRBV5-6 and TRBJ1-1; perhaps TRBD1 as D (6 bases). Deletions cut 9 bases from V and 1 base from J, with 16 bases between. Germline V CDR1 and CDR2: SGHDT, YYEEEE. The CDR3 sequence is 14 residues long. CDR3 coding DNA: TGTGCCACACGCCTGAGGGGGAGGAACACTGAAGCTTTCTTT. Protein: CATRLRGRNTEAFF.

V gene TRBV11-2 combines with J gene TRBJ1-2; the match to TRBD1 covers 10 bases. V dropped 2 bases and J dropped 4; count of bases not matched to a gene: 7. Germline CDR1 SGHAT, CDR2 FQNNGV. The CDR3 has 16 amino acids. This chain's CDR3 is CASSLSPGQGSYGYTF. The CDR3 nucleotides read TGTGCCAGCAGCTTATCACCGGGACAGGGGAGCTATGGCTACACCTTC. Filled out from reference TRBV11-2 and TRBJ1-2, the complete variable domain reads EAGVAQSPRYKIIEKRQSVAFWCNPISGHATLYWYQQILGQGPKLLIQFQNNGVVDDSQLPKDRFSAERLKGVDSTLKIQPAKLEDSAVYLCASSLSPGQGSYGYTFGSGTRLTVV.

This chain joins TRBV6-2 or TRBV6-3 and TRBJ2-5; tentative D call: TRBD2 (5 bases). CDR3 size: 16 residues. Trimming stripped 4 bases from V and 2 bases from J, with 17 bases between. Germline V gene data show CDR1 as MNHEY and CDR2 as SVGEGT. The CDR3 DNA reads TGTGCCAGCAGTTCTGAGGGATCCAGACGTCAAGAGACCCAGTACTTC. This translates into CASSSEGSRRQETQYF.

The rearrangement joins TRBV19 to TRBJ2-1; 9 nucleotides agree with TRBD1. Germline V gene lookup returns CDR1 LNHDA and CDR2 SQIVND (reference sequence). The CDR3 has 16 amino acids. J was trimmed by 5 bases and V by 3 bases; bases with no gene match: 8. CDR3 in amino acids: CASSIQGQGKDNEQFF. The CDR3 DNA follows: TGTGCCAGTAGTATTCAGGGACAGGGAAAGGACAATGAGCAGTTCTTC.

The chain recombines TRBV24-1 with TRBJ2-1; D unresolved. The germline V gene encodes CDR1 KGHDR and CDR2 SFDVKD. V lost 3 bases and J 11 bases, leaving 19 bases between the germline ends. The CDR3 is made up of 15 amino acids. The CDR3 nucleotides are TGTGCCACCAGTGATCGTTTCGGCAGAGGATATCAGCAGTTCTTC. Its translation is CATSDRFGRGYQQFF.

CDR3 amino acids: CAISESIGRAKPQHF. CDR3 bases: TGTGCCATCAGTGAGTCGATCGGCAGGGCGAAGCCCCAGCATTTT. The J gene is TRBJ1-5, the V gene TRBV10-3; weak D call: TRBD1 (5 bases). V was trimmed by 0 bases and J by 8 bases, leaving 14 bases between them. The CDR3 length is 15 residues. Germline CDR1 and CDR2: ENHRY and SYGVKD.

DNA for the CDR3: TGTGCCAGCAGCTTGGGCCAGGGAGGGGAGCAGTACTTC. Its protein is CASSLGQGGEQYF. The V call is TRBV5-4, the J call TRBJ2-7; 7 nucleotides line up with TRBD2. Germline loops: CDR1 SGHNT, CDR2 YYREEE (reference sequence). Germline trimming cut 0 bases from V and 7 bases from J; bases unmatched to any gene: 4. The CDR3 is made up of 13 amino acids. Using reference TRBV5-4 and TRBJ2-7 for the parts outside the CDR3, the full variable domain is ETGVTQSPTHLIKTRGQQVTLRCSSQSGHNTVSWYQQALGQGPQFIFQYYREEENGRGNFPPRFSGLQFPNYSSELNVNALELDDSALYLCASSLGQGGEQYFGPGTRLTVT.

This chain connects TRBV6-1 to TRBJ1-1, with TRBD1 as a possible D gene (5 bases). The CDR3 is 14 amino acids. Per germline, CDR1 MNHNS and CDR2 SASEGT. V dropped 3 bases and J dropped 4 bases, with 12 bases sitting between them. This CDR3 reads CASSDVWGGTEAFF. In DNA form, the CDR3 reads TGTGCCAGCAGTGATGTCTGGGGGGGCACTGAAGCTTTCTTT.

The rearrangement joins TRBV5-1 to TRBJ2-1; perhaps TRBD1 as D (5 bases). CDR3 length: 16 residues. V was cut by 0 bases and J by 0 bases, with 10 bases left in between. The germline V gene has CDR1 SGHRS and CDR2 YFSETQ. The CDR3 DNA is TGCGCCAGCAGCTTGGGGGTCAGGGTCTCCTACAATGAGCAGTTCTTC. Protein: CASSLGVRVSYNEQFF.

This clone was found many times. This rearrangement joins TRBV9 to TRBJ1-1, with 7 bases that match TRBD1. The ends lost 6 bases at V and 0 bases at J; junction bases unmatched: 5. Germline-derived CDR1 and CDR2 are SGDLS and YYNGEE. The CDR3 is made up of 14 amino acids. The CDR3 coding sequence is TGTGCCAGCACCAGGGGGATCTTGAACACTGAAGCTTTCTTT. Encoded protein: CASTRGILNTEAFF.

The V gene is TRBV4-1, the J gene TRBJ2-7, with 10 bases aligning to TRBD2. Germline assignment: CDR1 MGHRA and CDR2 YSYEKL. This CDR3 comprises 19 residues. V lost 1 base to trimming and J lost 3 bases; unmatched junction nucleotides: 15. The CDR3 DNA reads TGCGCCAGCAGCCAAGCGGCGCTAGCGGGAGCTGGGAGGGGCTACGAGCAGTACTTC. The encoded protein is CASSQAALAGAGRGYEQYF.

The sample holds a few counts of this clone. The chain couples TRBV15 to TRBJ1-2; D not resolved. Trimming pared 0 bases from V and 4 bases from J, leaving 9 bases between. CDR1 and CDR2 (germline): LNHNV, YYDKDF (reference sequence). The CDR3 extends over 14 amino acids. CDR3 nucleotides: TGTGCCACCAGCAGAGAGGGCAGAAGCTATGGCTACACCTTC. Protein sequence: CATSREGRSYGYTF.

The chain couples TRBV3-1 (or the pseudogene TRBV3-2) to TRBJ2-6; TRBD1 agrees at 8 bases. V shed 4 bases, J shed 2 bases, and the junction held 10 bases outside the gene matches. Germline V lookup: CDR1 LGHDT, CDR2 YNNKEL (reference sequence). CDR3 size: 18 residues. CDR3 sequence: CASSLDRGPIPGANVLTF. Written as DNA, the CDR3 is TGTGCCAGCAGCCTTGACAGGGGCCCAATACCTGGGGCCAACGTCCTGACTTTC.

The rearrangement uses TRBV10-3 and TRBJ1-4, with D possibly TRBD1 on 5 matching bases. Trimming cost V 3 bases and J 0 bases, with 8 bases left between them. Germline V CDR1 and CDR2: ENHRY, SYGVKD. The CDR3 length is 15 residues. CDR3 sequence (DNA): TGTGCCATCAGTGACAGGGTTGCAACTAATGAAAAACTGTTTTTT. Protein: CAISDRVATNEKLFF.

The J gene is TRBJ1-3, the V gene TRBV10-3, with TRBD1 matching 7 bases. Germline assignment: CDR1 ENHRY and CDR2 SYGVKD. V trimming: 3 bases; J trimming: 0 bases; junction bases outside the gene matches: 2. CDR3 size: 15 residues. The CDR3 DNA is TGTGCCATCAGTGACAGGGGGATCTCTGGAAACACCATATATTTT. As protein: CAISDRGISGNTIYF.

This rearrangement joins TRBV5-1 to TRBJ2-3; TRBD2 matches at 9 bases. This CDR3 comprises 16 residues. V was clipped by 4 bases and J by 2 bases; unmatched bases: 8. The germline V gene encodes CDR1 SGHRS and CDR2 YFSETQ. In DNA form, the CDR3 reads TGCGCCAGCAGCCCGCCGACTAGCGGCTTCACAGATACGCAGTATTTT. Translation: CASSPPTSGFTDTQYF.

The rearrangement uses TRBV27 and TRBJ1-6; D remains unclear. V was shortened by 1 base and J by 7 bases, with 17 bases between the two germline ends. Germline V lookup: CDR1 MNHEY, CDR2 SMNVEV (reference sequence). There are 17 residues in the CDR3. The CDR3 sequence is CASSLLVQDSFNSPLHF. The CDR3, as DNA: TGTGCCAGCAGTTTATTGGTTCAGGACTCCTTCAATTCACCCCTCCACTTT.

The chain's CDR3 is CASSLWASADNEQFF. The CDR3 DNA follows: TGTGCCAGCAGCTTATGGGCTAGCGCCGACAATGAGCAGTTCTTC. The chain employs TRBV7-9 and TRBJ2-1; D is perhaps TRBD2 (6 bases). The length of the CDR3 is 15 residues. Germline CDR1 reads SEHNR; CDR2 reads FQNEAQ (reference sequence). Trimming stripped 2 bases from V and 5 bases from J, with 13 bases between.

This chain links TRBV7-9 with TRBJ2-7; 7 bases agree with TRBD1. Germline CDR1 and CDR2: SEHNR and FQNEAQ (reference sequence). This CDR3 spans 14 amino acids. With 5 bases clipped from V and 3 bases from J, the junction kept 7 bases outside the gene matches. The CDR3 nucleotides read TGTGCCAGCAGCCTCGGGACAGCTTTCTACGAGCAGTACTTC. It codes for CASSLGTAFYEQYF.